This T cell receptor beta chain was sequenced during a study of cytomegalovirus exposure and HLA in healthy donors. Using immunoSEQ multiplex PCR, the repertoire was profiled, and TCRdb retains in-frame clones only, with some absent. Among 190,000 or so clones listed, roughly four fifths were seen once. This clone was found a few times. The CDR3 covers 14 residues. V was cut by 6 bases and J by 8 bases, with 19 bases left in between. Germline V lookup: CDR1 MNHEY, CDR2 SVGAGI. V is TRBV6-5 and J is TRBJ1-2; D not resolved. Material for sequencing was PBMCs. This clonotype was obtained from a woman between 18 and 29 years old in good health and CMV-seropositive. The CDR3 DNA reads TGTGCCAGCAGCGGATCCGGGAACTCCATGGGCTACACCTTC. It specifies CASSGSGNSMGYTF.